This T cell receptor beta chain was obtained from a study of early T cells in non-severe SARS-CoV-2 infection. Turning to the study itself: Sequencing of bulk RNA from unsorted whole blood was done, without chain pairing. Study-wide findings and caveats: VDJdb matches were skewed toward anti-spike CD8 T cell responses.

The sample holds a few counts of this clonotype. The antigen remains undetermined. There are 14 residues in the CDR3. The germline gives CDR1 SGDLS, CDR2 YYNGEE. With 0 bases removed from V and 4 bases from J, the gap between germline ends came to 8 bases. Individual cDNA molecules received unique molecular identifiers during library preparation. TCRdb fed the 5' RACE reads into MiXCR, producing one record per CDR3 protein. Altogether about 52,000 distinct CDR3 sequences are present, approximately 11% being singletons, with the ten largest covering roughly an eighth. The gene calls are TRBV9 and TRBJ2-1; D is uncertain. The sequenced sample consisted of whole blood. The sequence derives from an adult who was a healthcare worker with PCR-confirmed SARS-CoV-2 infection or an uninfected control (not recorded which). CDR3 region: CASSVVSAYNEQFF. Here the CDR3 DNA reads TGTGCCAGCAGCGTAGTGTCAGCTTACAATGAGCAGTTCTTC.